These T cell receptor beta chains were read from a single sample in a study of early T cells in non-severe SARS-CoV-2 infection. TCRdb re-called the 5' RACE reads with MiXCR, one entry per CDR3 protein. The sample lists about 90,000 distinct CDR3 sequences; approximately 15% were seen once. The specimen sequenced was whole blood. The receptors derive from an adult who was a healthcare worker with PCR-confirmed SARS-CoV-2 infection or an uninfected control (not recorded which). Both conserved end residues are part of each CDR3. Fields, in order: V gene, J gene, clone size, D gene, CDR3 DNA, CDR3 protein. A D gene is named only where the DNA matches it firmly. Clone size is shown for a subset of rows, as once, few, many or a class of expanded clone.

>TRBV29-1|TRBJ1-1|once|TRBD1
TGCAGCGAGACGACAGGGGAAAACACTGAAGCTTTCTTT
CSETTGENTEAFF
>TRBV20-1|TRBJ2-2|few|.
TGCAGTGCTAGATTGGACGAACGCAACACCGGGGAGCTGTTTTTT
CSARLDERNTGELFF
>TRBV2|TRBJ2-7|few|.
TGTGCCAGCAGTGAAAATCGGAACTCCTACGAGCAGTACTTC
CASSENRNSYEQYF
>TRBV18|TRBJ2-2|few|TRBD2
TGTGCCAGCTCGGCAAGGGTCAGTAGCGGGAGCGGTGGCACCGGGGAGCTGTTTTTT
CASSARVSSGSGGTGELFF
>TRBV4-2|TRBJ1-1|few|.
TGTGCCAGCAGCCAAGATCAGACAGCAGGAACTGAAGCTTTCTTT
CASSQDQTAGTEAFF
>TRBV29-1|TRBJ1-1|.|.
TGCAGCGTTGAACTTCGTTGGACTGAAGCTTTCTTT
CSVELRWTEAFF
>TRBV11-2|TRBJ2-7|.|TRBD1
TGTGCCAGCTCCCCGACAGGGGAGTCCTACGAGCAGTACTTC
CASSPTGESYEQYF
>TRBV27|TRBJ1-3|few|.
TGTGCCAGCAGTCCCCGCAGGATCTCTGGAAACACCATATATTTT
CASSPRRISGNTIYF
>TRBV7-9|TRBJ1-2|.|.
TGTGCCAGCAGCTACCCGGTACGCAGGCAGGACAACTATGGCTACACCTTC
CASSYPVRRQDNYGYTF
>TRBV3-1|TRBJ2-1|.|TRBD2
TGTGCCAGCAGCCAAGAACGAACTAGCGGTTACAATGAGCAGTTCTTC
CASSQERTSGYNEQFF
>TRBV7-2|TRBJ2-3|.|.
TGTGCCAGCAGCCCCCGGCTCCAGGGAGCAGATACGCAGTATTTT
CASSPRLQGADTQYF
>TRBV29-1|TRBJ2-1|.|.
TGCAGCGTTAGTTGGGGGGCAGACGAGCAGTTCTTC
CSVSWGADEQFF
>TRBV27|TRBJ2-1|.|TRBD2
TGTGCCAGCAGTCCAAGGGCTAGCGGGAGAGTATACAATGAGCAGTTCTTC
CASSPRASGRVYNEQFF
>TRBV5-1|TRBJ2-5|few|TRBD2
TGCGCCAGCAGCTCGAGCGGGAGTCGGGAGACCCAGTACTTC
CASSSSGSRETQYF